This T cell receptor (beta chain) came from a study of lymphopenia after photon versus proton radiotherapy. Here immunoSEQ multiplex PCR was the method, and the copy in TCRdb shows in-frame clones only, minus some. The repertoire has about 160,000 clones, 70% to 90% of them found once; the top ten carry around 5.1%. Sequencing used peripheral blood, obtained from a patient treated with photon-based radiotherapy. The sequence derives from a man aged 50 or older with gastric cancer.

The CDR3 is CASSLGGTGQPQHF. CDR3 bases: TGTGCCAGCAGCCTAGGGGGGACGGGTCAGCCCCAGCATTTT. This chain uses TRBV11-1 with TRBJ1-5; TRBD1 might be the D (6 bases). This CDR3 comprises 14 residues. V was shortened by 5 bases and J by 6 bases, with 14 bases between the two germline ends. Germline V gives CDR1 SGHAT, CDR2 FQDESV (reference sequence). The full variable domain, completed using reference TRBV11-1 and TRBJ1-5, is EAEVAQSPRYKITEKSQAVAFWCDPISGHATLYWYRQILGQGPELLVQFQDESVVDDSQLPKDRFSAERLKGVDSTLKIQPAELGDSAMYLCASSLGGTGQPQHFGDGTRLSIL.